The rows below give T cell receptor beta chains drawn from one sample of a study of T cell responses to AZD1222 COVID-19 vaccine. The repertoire was sequenced with immunoSEQ multiplex PCR; TCRdb's copy has only in-frame clones and lacks some. The table has about 81,000 clones, more than 85% seen once; the top ten hold more than 7.5%. The input for sequencing was peripheral blood, taken 28 days after the second AZD1222 dose. All receptors derive from an adult who received the AZD1222 COVID-19 vaccine. The CDR3 runs from the conserved cysteine through the conserved F or W. Fields, in order: V gene, clone size, J gene, D gene, CDR3 DNA, CDR3 protein. D genes are given only for firm matches. Clone size is not always given. Where it is, it says once, few, many or a class for expanded clones.

v_call: TRBV4-3
clone_size: NA
j_call: TRBJ2-1
d_call: TRBD2
cdr3_nt: TGCGCCAGCAGCCAAGAGGCTAGCGGGGCCTACAATGAGCAGTTCTTC
cdr3_aa: CASSQEASGAYNEQFF

v_call: TRBV5-1
clone_size: NA
j_call: TRBJ1-1
d_call: TRBD1
cdr3_nt: TGCGCCAGCAGCTCGGGACAGGCGAACACTGAAGCTTTCTTT
cdr3_aa: CASSSGQANTEAFF

v_call: TRBV7-2
clone_size: NA
j_call: TRBJ2-5
d_call: NA
cdr3_nt: TGTGCCAGCAGCTTAGCGAGCGTCCAAGAGACCCAGTACTTC
cdr3_aa: CASSLASVQETQYF

v_call: TRBV19
clone_size: NA
j_call: TRBJ2-7
d_call: TRBD2
cdr3_nt: TGTGCCAGTAGTAGACAAGCGGGAGCTTACGAGCAGTACTTC
cdr3_aa: CASSRQAGAYEQYF

v_call: TRBV3-1/TRBV3-2
clone_size: NA
j_call: TRBJ2-3
d_call: TRBD2
cdr3_nt: TGTGCCAGCAGCCAAGGTTCCGGGAGGGCCGATACGCAGTATTTT
cdr3_aa: CASSQGSGRADTQYF

v_call: TRBV21-1
clone_size: NA
j_call: TRBJ1-2
d_call: NA
cdr3_nt: TGTGCCAGCAGCAAAGTTGGGCTCGATAACTATGGCTACACCTTC
cdr3_aa: CASSKVGLDNYGYTF

v_call: TRBV12-3/TRBV12-4
clone_size: NA
j_call: TRBJ1-2
d_call: NA
cdr3_nt: TGTGCCAGCAGCCGGGGAATAAACCATGGCTACACCTTC
cdr3_aa: CASSRGINHGYTF

v_call: TRBV7-2
clone_size: once
j_call: TRBJ2-7
d_call: NA
cdr3_nt: TGTGCCAGCGGGGCGGGAAGCTCCTACGAGCAGTACTTC
cdr3_aa: CASGAGSSYEQYF

v_call: TRBV3-1/TRBV3-2
clone_size: NA
j_call: TRBJ2-5
d_call: NA
cdr3_nt: TGTGCCAGCAGCCAAGTCGTCACAGCTTGGGAGACCCAGTACTTC
cdr3_aa: CASSQVVTAWETQYF

v_call: TRBV5-1
clone_size: NA
j_call: TRBJ1-2
d_call: TRBD1
cdr3_nt: TGCGCCAGCAGCCCGGGACAGGGGGCTCGAATTACAGCTAACTATGGCTACACCTTC
cdr3_aa: CASSPGQGARITANYGYTF

v_call: TRBV7-2
clone_size: few
j_call: TRBJ1-5
d_call: TRBD1
cdr3_nt: TGTGCCAGCAGTTACGACAGGGATCAGCCCCAGCATTTT
cdr3_aa: CASSYDRDQPQHF

v_call: TRBV3-1/TRBV3-2
clone_size: once
j_call: TRBJ2-3
d_call: NA
cdr3_nt: TGTGCCAGCAGCCGAACCTCTGGATTAGCGGGCACAGATACGCAGTATTTT
cdr3_aa: CASSRTSGLAGTDTQYF

v_call: TRBV11-3
clone_size: NA
j_call: TRBJ2-3
d_call: NA
cdr3_nt: TGTGCCAGCAGCTTAGAGGGGCCCGGGTATACGCAGTATTTT
cdr3_aa: CASSLEGPGYTQYF

v_call: TRBV3-1/TRBV3-2
clone_size: NA
j_call: TRBJ2-2
d_call: NA
cdr3_nt: TGTGCCAGCAGCCAAGAGCTCAGGGGATCCGGGGAGCTGTTTTTT
cdr3_aa: CASSQELRGSGELFF

v_call: TRBV15
clone_size: NA
j_call: TRBJ2-7
d_call: NA
cdr3_nt: TGTGCCACCAGCAGTCCGCCAGTTAGCTCCTACGAGCAGTACTTC
cdr3_aa: CATSSPPVSSYEQYF

v_call: TRBV5-6
clone_size: NA
j_call: TRBJ1-1
d_call: NA
cdr3_nt: TGTGCCAGCAGCTTGGCGTTGAACACTGAAGCTTTCTTT
cdr3_aa: CASSLALNTEAFF

v_call: TRBV11-2
clone_size: NA
j_call: TRBJ2-1
d_call: NA
cdr3_nt: TGTGCCAGCAGCCCTCGGACAGTATCCTACAATGAGCAGTTCTTC
cdr3_aa: CASSPRTVSYNEQFF

v_call: TRBV6-5
clone_size: NA
j_call: TRBJ1-3
d_call: NA
cdr3_nt: TGTGCCAGCTGGGGGGGAGACACCTCTGGAAACACCATATATTTT
cdr3_aa: CASWGGDTSGNTIYF

v_call: TRBV7-2
clone_size: NA
j_call: TRBJ2-1
d_call: NA
cdr3_nt: TGTGCCAGCAGCTTAGCCCTAGCGCTCAATGAGCAGTTCTTC
cdr3_aa: CASSLALALNEQFF

v_call: TRBV5-1
clone_size: NA
j_call: TRBJ2-5
d_call: NA
cdr3_nt: TGCGCCAGCGGAACAGGGTTAGGAGGCGAGACCCAGTACTTC
cdr3_aa: CASGTGLGGETQYF

v_call: TRBV5-1
clone_size: NA
j_call: TRBJ2-1
d_call: TRBD2
cdr3_nt: TGCGCCAGCAGCCAGAGCGGGGCGAGCTCCTACAATGAGCAGTTCTTC
cdr3_aa: CASSQSGASSYNEQFF

v_call: TRBV7-2
clone_size: NA
j_call: TRBJ2-7
d_call: NA
cdr3_nt: TGTGCCAGCAGCTTAGTCCCGGGCGGGAACTCCTACGAGCAGTACTTC
cdr3_aa: CASSLVPGGNSYEQYF

v_call: TRBV19
clone_size: NA
j_call: TRBJ1-2
d_call: NA
cdr3_nt: TGTGCCAGTAGTCCGGACACTAACTATGGCTACACCTTC
cdr3_aa: CASSPDTNYGYTF

v_call: TRBV14
clone_size: once
j_call: TRBJ1-3
d_call: NA
cdr3_nt: TGTGCCAGCAGCCAAGAAGTTATCTCTGGAAACACCATATATTTT
cdr3_aa: CASSQEVISGNTIYF

v_call: TRBV28
clone_size: NA
j_call: TRBJ2-7
d_call: NA
cdr3_nt: TGTGCCAGCAGTTGGGCCGCCTACGAGCAGTACTTC
cdr3_aa: CASSWAAYEQYF

v_call: TRBV10-3
clone_size: NA
j_call: TRBJ1-4
d_call: TRBD1
cdr3_nt: TGTGCCGCCTCAGGGGGCGGGGATGAAAAACTGTTTTTT
cdr3_aa: CAASGGGDEKLFF

v_call: TRBV4-3
clone_size: NA
j_call: TRBJ2-1
d_call: NA
cdr3_nt: TGCGCCAGCAGCCAAGACTTAAACTCCTACAATGAGCAGTTCTTC
cdr3_aa: CASSQDLNSYNEQFF

v_call: TRBV3-1/TRBV3-2
clone_size: NA
j_call: TRBJ2-3
d_call: NA
cdr3_nt: TGTGCCAGCAGCCCTACTCTAGCCGCAGATACGCAGTATTTT
cdr3_aa: CASSPTLAADTQYF

v_call: TRBV7-8
clone_size: NA
j_call: TRBJ1-5
d_call: NA
cdr3_nt: TGTGCCAGCGACGCCCTACGTCAGACAGGTAGCAATCAGCCCCAGCATTTT
cdr3_aa: CASDALRQTGSNQPQHF

v_call: TRBV20-1
clone_size: NA
j_call: TRBJ2-7
d_call: TRBD2
cdr3_nt: TGCAGTGCTAGTCACCTAGCGGGGTCCTACGAGCAGTACTTC
cdr3_aa: CSASHLAGSYEQYF

v_call: TRBV6-6
clone_size: once
j_call: TRBJ1-2
d_call: TRBD1
cdr3_nt: TGTGCCAGCAGCTCCTACCGACAGGGTAACTATGGCTACACCTTC
cdr3_aa: CASSSYRQGNYGYTF

v_call: TRBV5-4
clone_size: NA
j_call: TRBJ2-5
d_call: NA
cdr3_nt: TGTGCCAGCAGCTCAGAGGGAGAGACCCAGTACTTC
cdr3_aa: CASSSEGETQYF

v_call: TRBV29-1
clone_size: NA
j_call: TRBJ2-1
d_call: NA
cdr3_nt: TGCAGCGTTACCCGACCCAGCTCCTACAATGAGCAGTTCTTC
cdr3_aa: CSVTRPSSYNEQFF

v_call: TRBV5-1
clone_size: once
j_call: TRBJ2-3
d_call: NA
cdr3_nt: TGCGCCAGCAGCCCCCTCCCGGGCACAGATACGCAGTATTTT
cdr3_aa: CASSPLPGTDTQYF

v_call: TRBV18
clone_size: NA
j_call: TRBJ2-6
d_call: NA
cdr3_nt: TGTGCCAGCTCACCAGGTACCTCTGGGGCCAACGTCCTGACTTTC
cdr3_aa: CASSPGTSGANVLTF

v_call: TRBV15
clone_size: NA
j_call: TRBJ1-1
d_call: NA
cdr3_nt: TGTGCCACCAGCAGAGTAGTAGGGGCGCCGGGCGGGAACACTGAAGCTTTCTTT
cdr3_aa: CATSRVVGAPGGNTEAFF

v_call: TRBV19
clone_size: NA
j_call: TRBJ2-4
d_call: NA
cdr3_nt: TGTGCCAGTAGACCAACGCTAGCCAAAAACATTCAGTACTTC
cdr3_aa: CASRPTLAKNIQYF

v_call: TRBV30
clone_size: NA
j_call: TRBJ1-6
d_call: NA
cdr3_nt: TGTGCCTGGAATGGGGGGCTAGGGTCACCCCTCCACTTT
cdr3_aa: CAWNGGLGSPLHF

v_call: TRBV25-1
clone_size: NA
j_call: TRBJ2-1
d_call: TRBD2
cdr3_nt: TGTGCCAGCAGTGAACTAGCGGGGTTGGGGAATGAGCAGTTCTTC
cdr3_aa: CASSELAGLGNEQFF

v_call: TRBV29-1
clone_size: NA
j_call: TRBJ1-2
d_call: NA
cdr3_nt: TGCAGCGTTGAAGATCAACGGGGATACGGTGGCTACACCTTC
cdr3_aa: CSVEDQRGYGGYTF

v_call: TRBV19
clone_size: NA
j_call: TRBJ2-1
d_call: NA
cdr3_nt: TGTGCCAGTAGTATTCAGCCAGAGGTGACCAATGAGCAGTTCTTC
cdr3_aa: CASSIQPEVTNEQFF

v_call: TRBV1
clone_size: NA
j_call: TRBJ2-3
d_call: NA
cdr3_nt: TGCACCAGCAGCCGCGCGACCGGGACAGTTAGGACAGATACGCAGTATTTT
cdr3_aa: CTSSRATGTVRTDTQYF

v_call: TRBV5-1
clone_size: NA
j_call: TRBJ2-2
d_call: NA
cdr3_nt: TGCGCCAGCAGCTTTTTGGGAAGCGGCACCGGGGAGCTGTTTTTT
cdr3_aa: CASSFLGSGTGELFF

v_call: TRBV18
clone_size: NA
j_call: TRBJ2-1
d_call: TRBD1
cdr3_nt: TGTGCCAGCTCCCTAGGACAGGCCGCTGAGCAGTTCTTC
cdr3_aa: CASSLGQAAEQFF

v_call: TRBV6-5
clone_size: NA
j_call: TRBJ1-3
d_call: NA
cdr3_nt: TGTGCCAGCAAGCCGGGACCTGGAAACACCATATATTTT
cdr3_aa: CASKPGPGNTIYF

v_call: TRBV5-1
clone_size: once
j_call: TRBJ2-7
d_call: NA
cdr3_nt: TGCGCCAGCAAATCAGGGCTGCACGAGCAGTACTTC
cdr3_aa: CASKSGLHEQYF

v_call: TRBV5-4
clone_size: NA
j_call: TRBJ2-7
d_call: TRBD2
cdr3_nt: TGTGCCAGCAGCAGGACTAGCGGGAGGCTCGAGCAGTACTTC
cdr3_aa: CASSRTSGRLEQYF

v_call: TRBV7-9
clone_size: NA
j_call: TRBJ2-1
d_call: TRBD2
cdr3_nt: TGTGCCAGCCGACCCGGACTAGCGGGAGGAAGCTCCTACAATGAGCAGTTCTTC
cdr3_aa: CASRPGLAGGSSYNEQFF

v_call: TRBV3-1/TRBV3-2
clone_size: once
j_call: TRBJ2-3
d_call: NA
cdr3_nt: TGTGCCAGCAGCCCGGACTTCGCCCGCACAGATACGCAGTATTTT
cdr3_aa: CASSPDFARTDTQYF

v_call: TRBV7-9
clone_size: NA
j_call: TRBJ2-7
d_call: NA
cdr3_nt: TGTGCCAGCAGCCCCCGAGGGCCGCTGTACGAGCAGTACTTC
cdr3_aa: CASSPRGPLYEQYF